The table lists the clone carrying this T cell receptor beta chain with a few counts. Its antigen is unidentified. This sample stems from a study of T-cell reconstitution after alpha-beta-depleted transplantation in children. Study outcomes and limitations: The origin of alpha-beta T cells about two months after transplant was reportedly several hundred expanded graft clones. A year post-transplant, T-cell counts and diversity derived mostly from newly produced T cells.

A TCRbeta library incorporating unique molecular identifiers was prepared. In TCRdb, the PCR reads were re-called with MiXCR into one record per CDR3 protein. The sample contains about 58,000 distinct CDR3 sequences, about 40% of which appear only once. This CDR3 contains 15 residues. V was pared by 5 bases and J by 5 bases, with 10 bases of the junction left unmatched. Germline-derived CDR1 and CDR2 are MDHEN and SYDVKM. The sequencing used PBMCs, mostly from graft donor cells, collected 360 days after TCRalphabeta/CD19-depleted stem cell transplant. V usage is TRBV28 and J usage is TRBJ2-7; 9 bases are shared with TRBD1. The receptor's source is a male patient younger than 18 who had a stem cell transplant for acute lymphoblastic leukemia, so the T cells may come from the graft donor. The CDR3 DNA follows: TGTGCCAGCAGTCGCGGTACAGGGGGCTACGACGAGCAGTACTTC. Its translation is CASSRGTGGYDEQYF.